This T cell receptor (beta chain) was recovered during a study of blood T cell repertoires in COVID-19. CDR1 is SGHTA and CDR2 is FQGTGA in the germline V gene. Trimming took 6 bases from V and 4 from J; bases not matched to a gene: 6. The CDR3 runs to 14 residues. The assay was immunoSEQ multiplex PCR, and TCRdb's table has in-frame clones only and misses some. The sample lists 140,000 to 150,000 clones; around 86% were seen once. V usage is TRBV7-3 and J usage is TRBJ2-5, with TRBD2 matching 9 bases. The sequence derives from a man over 45 who had recovered from COVID-19. The sample consisted of PBMCs or T cells enriched from blood (not recorded which). The CDR3 sequence: CASSRSGRGETQYF. CDR3 nucleotides: TGTGCCAGCAGTCGTAGCGGGAGAGGAGAGACCCAGTACTTC.